These T cell receptor beta chains were read from a single sample in a study of metastatic and nonmetastatic thyroid tumors. Via MiXCR, TCRdb re-called the PCR reads. Of about 85,000 clones listed, 7.5% to 9% were seen once; the top ten hold under 9%. Source material: blood. The receptors were gathered from a female donor with papillary thyroid cancer or a benign thyroid nodule (not recorded which). Some clones in this sample may be carry-over from other donors' samples. Each CDR3 is given without its conserved first and last residue. Fields, in order: V gene, J gene, D gene, CDR3 protein. D genes are given only for firm matches.

TRBV11-3,TRBJ2-1,.,ASSLVDGNEQF
TRBV6-1,TRBJ1-1,.,ASTGRRNTEAF
TRBV11-2,TRBJ2-7,TRBD1,ASSPGTGSAAYEQY
TRBV6-1,TRBJ1-1,TRBD1,ASSQGVSAEAF
TRBV5-1,TRBJ1-1,.,ASSLVWPSEAF
TRBV5-1,TRBJ2-2,.,ASSSALETGELF
TRBV12-3/TRBV12-4,TRBJ2-5,.,ASSTTKGGDETQY
TRBV19,TRBJ1-1,.,ARQGNTRNTESF
TRBV20-1,TRBJ1-1,.,SAPGRGETEAF
TRBV19,TRBJ1-4,TRBD1,AANRGQNEKLF
TRBV6-1,TRBJ1-2,.,ASSERGSYGYT
TRBV29-1,TRBJ1-3,TRBD1,SAGVPGQGSGNTIY
TRBV6-5,TRBJ2-1,.,ASSYSLVGYEQF